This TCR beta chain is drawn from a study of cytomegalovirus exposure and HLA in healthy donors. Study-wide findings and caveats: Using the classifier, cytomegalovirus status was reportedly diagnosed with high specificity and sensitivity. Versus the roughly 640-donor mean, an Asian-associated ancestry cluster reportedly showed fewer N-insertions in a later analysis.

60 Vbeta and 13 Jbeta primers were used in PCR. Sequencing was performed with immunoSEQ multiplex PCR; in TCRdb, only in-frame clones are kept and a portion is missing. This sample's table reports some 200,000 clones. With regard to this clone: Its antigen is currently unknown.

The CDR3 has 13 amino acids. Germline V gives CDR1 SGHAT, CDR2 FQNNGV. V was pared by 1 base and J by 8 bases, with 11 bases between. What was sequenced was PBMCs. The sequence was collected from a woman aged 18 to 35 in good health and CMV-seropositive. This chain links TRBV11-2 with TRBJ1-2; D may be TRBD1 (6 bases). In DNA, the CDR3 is TGTGCCAGCAGCTTAGGACAGGTGGGGGGCTACACCTTC. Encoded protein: CASSLGQVGGYTF.